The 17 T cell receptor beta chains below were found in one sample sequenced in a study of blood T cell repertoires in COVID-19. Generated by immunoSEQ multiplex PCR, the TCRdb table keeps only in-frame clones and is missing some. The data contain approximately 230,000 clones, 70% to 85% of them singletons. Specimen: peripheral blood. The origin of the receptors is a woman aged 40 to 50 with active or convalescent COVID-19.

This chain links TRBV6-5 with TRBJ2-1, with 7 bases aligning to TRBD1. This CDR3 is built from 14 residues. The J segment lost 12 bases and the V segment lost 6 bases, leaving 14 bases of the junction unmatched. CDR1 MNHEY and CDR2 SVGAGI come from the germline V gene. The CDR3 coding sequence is TGTGCCAGCAGCCCACCCCTTTCACAGGGGTCGCAGTTCTTC. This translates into CASSPPLSQGSQFF.

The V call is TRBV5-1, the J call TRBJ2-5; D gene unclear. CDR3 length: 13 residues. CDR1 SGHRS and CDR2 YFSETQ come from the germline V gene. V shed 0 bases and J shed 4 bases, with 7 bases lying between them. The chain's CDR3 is CASSLGTGETQYF. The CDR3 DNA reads TGCGCCAGCAGCTTGGGAACGGGAGAGACCCAGTACTTC.

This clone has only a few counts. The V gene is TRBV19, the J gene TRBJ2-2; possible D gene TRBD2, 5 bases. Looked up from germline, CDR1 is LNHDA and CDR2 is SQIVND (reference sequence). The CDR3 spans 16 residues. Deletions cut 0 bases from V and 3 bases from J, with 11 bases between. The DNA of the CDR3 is TGTGCCAGTAGTATAGAGCGCGGACTTTACACCGGGGAGCTGTTTTTT. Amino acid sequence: CASSIERGLYTGELFF.

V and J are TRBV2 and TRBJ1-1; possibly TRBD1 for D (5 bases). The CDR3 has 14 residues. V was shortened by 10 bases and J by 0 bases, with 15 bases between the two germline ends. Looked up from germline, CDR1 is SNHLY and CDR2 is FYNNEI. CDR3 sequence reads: CATGGGIMNTEAFF. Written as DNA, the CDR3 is TGTGCCACCGGGGGGGGAATCATGAACACTGAAGCTTTCTTT.

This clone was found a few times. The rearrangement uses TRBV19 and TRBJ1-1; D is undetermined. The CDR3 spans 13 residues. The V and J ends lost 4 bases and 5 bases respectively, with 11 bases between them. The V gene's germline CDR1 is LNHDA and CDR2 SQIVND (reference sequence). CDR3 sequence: CASSSDPGTEAFF. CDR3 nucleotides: TGTGCCAGTAGTAGTGACCCGGGGACTGAAGCTTTCTTT.

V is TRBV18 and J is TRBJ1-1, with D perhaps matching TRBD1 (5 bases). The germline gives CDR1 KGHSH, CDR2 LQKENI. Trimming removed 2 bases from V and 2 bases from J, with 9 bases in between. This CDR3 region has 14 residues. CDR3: CASSPWGTNTEAFF. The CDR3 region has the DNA TGTGCCAGCTCACCATGGGGGACTAACACTGAAGCTTTCTTT.

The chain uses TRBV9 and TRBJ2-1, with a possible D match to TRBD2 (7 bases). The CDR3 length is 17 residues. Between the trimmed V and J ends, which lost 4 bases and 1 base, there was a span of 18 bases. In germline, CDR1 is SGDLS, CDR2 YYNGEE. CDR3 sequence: CASSHGGRGDSYNEQFF. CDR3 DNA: TGTGCCAGCAGCCATGGGGGCCGGGGGGATTCCTACAATGAGCAGTTCTTC.

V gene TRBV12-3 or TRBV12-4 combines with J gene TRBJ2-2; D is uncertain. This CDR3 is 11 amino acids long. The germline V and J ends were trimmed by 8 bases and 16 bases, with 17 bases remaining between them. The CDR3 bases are TGTGCCAGCGGGCCCCAGCCTCGCCAGTTTTTT. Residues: CASGPQPRQFF.

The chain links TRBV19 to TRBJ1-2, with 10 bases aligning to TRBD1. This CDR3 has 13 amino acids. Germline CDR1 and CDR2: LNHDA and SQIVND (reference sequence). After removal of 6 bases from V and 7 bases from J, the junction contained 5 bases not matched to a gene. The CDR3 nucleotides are TGTGCCAGTAGCCTGACAGGGGGCTCTGGCTACACCTTC. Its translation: CASSLTGGSGYTF.

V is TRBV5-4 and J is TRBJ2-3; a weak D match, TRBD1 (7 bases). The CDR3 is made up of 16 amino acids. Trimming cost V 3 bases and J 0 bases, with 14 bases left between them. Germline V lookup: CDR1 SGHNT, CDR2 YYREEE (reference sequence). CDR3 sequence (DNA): TGTGCCAGCAGCTCCCGGAGGGGGCGGAGCACAGATACGCAGTATTTT. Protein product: CASSSRRGRSTDTQYF. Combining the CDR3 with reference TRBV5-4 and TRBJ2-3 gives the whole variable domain ETGVTQSPTHLIKTRGQQVTLRCSSQSGHNTVSWYQQALGQGPQFIFQYYREEENGRGNFPPRFSGLQFPNYSSELNVNALELDDSALYLCASSSRRGRSTDTQYFGPGTRLTVL.

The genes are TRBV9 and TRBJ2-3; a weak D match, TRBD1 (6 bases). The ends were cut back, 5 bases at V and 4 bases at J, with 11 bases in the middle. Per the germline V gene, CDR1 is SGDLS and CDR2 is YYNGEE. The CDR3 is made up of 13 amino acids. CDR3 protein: CASSKTGADTQYF. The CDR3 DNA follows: TGTGCCAGCAGTAAGACAGGCGCAGATACGCAGTATTTT.

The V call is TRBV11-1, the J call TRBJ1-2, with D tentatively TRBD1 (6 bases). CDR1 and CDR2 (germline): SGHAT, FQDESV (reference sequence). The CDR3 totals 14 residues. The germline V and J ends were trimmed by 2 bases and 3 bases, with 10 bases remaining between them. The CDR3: CASSLRDTHYGYTF. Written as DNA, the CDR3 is TGTGCCAGCAGCTTAAGGGACACCCACTATGGCTACACCTTC. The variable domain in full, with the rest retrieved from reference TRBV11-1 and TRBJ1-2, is EAEVAQSPRYKITEKSQAVAFWCDPISGHATLYWYRQILGQGPELLVQFQDESVVDDSQLPKDRFSAERLKGVDSTLKIQPAELGDSAMYLCASSLRDTHYGYTFGSGTRLTVV.

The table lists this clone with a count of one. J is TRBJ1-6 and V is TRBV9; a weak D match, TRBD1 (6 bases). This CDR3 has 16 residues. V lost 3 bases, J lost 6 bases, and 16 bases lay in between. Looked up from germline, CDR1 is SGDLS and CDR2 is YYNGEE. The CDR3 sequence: CASSDPGGMLNSPLHF. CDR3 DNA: TGTGCCAGCAGCGACCCGGGGGGCATGCTTAATTCACCCCTCCACTTT.

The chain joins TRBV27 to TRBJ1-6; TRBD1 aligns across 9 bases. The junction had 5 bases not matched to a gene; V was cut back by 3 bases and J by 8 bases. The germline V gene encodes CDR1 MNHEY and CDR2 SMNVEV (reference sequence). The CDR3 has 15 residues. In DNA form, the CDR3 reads TGTGCCAGCAGTTTCTACAGGGGGCTTGATTCACCCCTCCACTTT. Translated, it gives CASSFYRGLDSPLHF.

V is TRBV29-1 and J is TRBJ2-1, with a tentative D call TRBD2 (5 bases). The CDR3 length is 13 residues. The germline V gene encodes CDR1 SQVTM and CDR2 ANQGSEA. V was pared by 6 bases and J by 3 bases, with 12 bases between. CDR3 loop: CSVRSGNYNEQFF. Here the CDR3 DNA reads TGCAGCGTGAGGTCGGGGAACTACAATGAGCAGTTCTTC.

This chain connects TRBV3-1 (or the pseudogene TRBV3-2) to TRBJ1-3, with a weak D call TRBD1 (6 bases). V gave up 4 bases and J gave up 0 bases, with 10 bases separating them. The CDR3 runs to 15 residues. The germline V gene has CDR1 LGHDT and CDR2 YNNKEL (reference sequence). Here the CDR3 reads CASSPGQFSGNTIYF. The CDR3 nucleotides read TGTGCCAGCAGCCCCGGACAGTTCTCTGGAAACACCATATATTTT.

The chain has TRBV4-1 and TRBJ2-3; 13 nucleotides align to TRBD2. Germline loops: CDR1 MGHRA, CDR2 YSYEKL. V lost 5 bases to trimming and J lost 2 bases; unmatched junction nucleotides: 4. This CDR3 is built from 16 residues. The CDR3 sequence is CASSLGLAGPTDTQYF. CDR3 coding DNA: TGCGCCAGCAGCTTGGGACTAGCGGGACCCACAGATACGCAGTATTTT.